This is a list of T cell receptor beta chains from one sample in a study of CD8 T cells in Susac syndrome. TCRdb reprocessed the immunoSEQ multiplex PCR reads with MiXCR, giving one entry per CDR3 protein. This repertoire shows 90,000 to 150,000 distinct CDR3 sequences, 85% to 95% found once; its top ten account for 0.085% to 0.095%. The material sequenced was CD4+ T cells from PBMCs. The receptors stem from a human donor with multiple sclerosis. Both conserved end residues are part of each CDR3. D genes are given only for firm matches. Only part of the rows carry a size: once, few, many, or a class if the clone is expanded.

>17|TRBV18|TRBJ2-5|TRBD1|NA
CASSPGDRGNRQETQYF
TGTGCCAGCTCACCAGGGGACAGGGGGAACCGACAAGAGACCCAGTACTTC
>13|TRBV4-1|TRBJ1-2|NA|NA
CASSQPAGYGYTF
TGCGCCAGCAGCCAGCCCGCGGGGTATGGCTACACCTTC
>16|TRBV9|TRBJ1-2|NA|NA
CASSVPLQGYSYGYTF
TGTGCCAGCAGCGTACCCCTACAGGGCTACAGCTATGGCTACACCTTC
>16|TRBV7-2|TRBJ2-3|TRBD1|NA
CASSSLGTAFTDTQYF
TGTGCCAGCAGCTCCCTCGGGACAGCCTTCACAGATACGCAGTATTTT
>14|TRBV20-1|TRBJ2-3|NA|NA
CSAPSGLTTDTQYF
TGCAGTGCTCCTTCGGGACTCACCACAGATACGCAGTATTTT
>16|TRBV6-6|TRBJ1-5|NA|NA
CASSYRSGPRNQPQHF
TGTGCCAGCAGTTACCGGAGCGGACCGAGAAATCAGCCCCAGCATTTT
>13|TRBV19|TRBJ1-2|NA|NA
CASKTRGEEGYTF
TGTGCCAGTAAAACCCGGGGGGAGGAGGGCTACACCTTC
>14|TRBV5-6|TRBJ1-1|TRBD1|NA
CASSPWGQGVRAFF
TGTGCCAGCAGCCCTTGGGGACAGGGAGTACGAGCTTTCTTT
>14|TRBV15|TRBJ1-2|NA|NA
CATSSKPQPYGYTF
TGTGCCACCAGCTCTAAGCCACAGCCCTATGGCTACACCTTC
>17|TRBV4-1|TRBJ1-5|NA|NA
CASSHVPGPGGSPPQHF
TGCGCCAGCAGCCATGTTCCGGGACCGGGAGGGTCGCCGCCCCAGCATTTT
>13|TRBV29-1|TRBJ1-1|NA|NA
CSVQLMEGTEAFF
TGCAGCGTTCAGTTAATGGAGGGCACTGAAGCTTTCTTT
>15|TRBV18|TRBJ2-3|NA|NA
CASSAGFSSTDTQYF
TGTGCCAGCTCAGCAGGGTTTTCTAGCACAGATACGCAGTATTTT
>14|TRBV29-1|TRBJ2-7|NA|NA
CSADAGAGTYEQYF
TGCAGCGCCGACGCTGGGGCCGGGACCTACGAGCAGTACTTC
>15|TRBV30|TRBJ1-2|NA|NA
CAWSVGGGEGYGYTF
TGTGCCTGGAGTGTGGGGGGGGGCGAGGGCTATGGCTACACCTTC
>15|TRBV2|TRBJ1-1|NA|NA
CASSEWAPPDTEAFF
TGTGCCAGCAGTGAATGGGCACCACCGGACACTGAAGCTTTCTTT
>17|TRBV7-8|TRBJ2-2|TRBD1|NA
CASILGQASYKPGELFF
TGTGCCAGCATCCTCGGACAGGCCTCATATAAACCCGGGGAGCTGTTTTTT
>16|TRBV6-1|TRBJ2-1|NA|NA
CASPCANPGSSHEQFF
TGTGCCAGTCCGTGTGCTAACCCGGGGAGTAGCCATGAGCAGTTCTTC
>15|TRBV28|TRBJ2-6|TRBD1|NA
CASRRTGRGANVLTF
TGTGCCAGCAGACGGACAGGGCGTGGGGCCAACGTCCTGACTTTC
>14|TRBV7-2|TRBJ1-3|NA|once
CASSLYRDGNTIYF
TGTGCCAGCAGCTTATACAGGGATGGAAACACCATATATTTT
>15|TRBV6-6|TRBJ1-1|NA|NA
CASSYSPTGVTEAFF
TGTGCCAGCAGTTACTCCCCGACAGGAGTCACTGAAGCTTTCTTT
>15|TRBV6-1|TRBJ2-7|TRBD1|NA
CASNDRGQGDYEQYF
TGTGCCAGCAACGATAGGGGACAGGGTGACTACGAGCAGTACTTC
>13|TRBV29-1|TRBJ2-7|TRBD1|NA
CSVAGTGQYEQYF
TGCAGCGTCGCCGGGACAGGCCAATACGAGCAGTACTTC
>14|TRBV7-9|TRBJ1-1|NA|NA
CASSLVDRRTEAFF
TGTGCCAGCAGCTTAGTGGACAGAAGGACTGAAGCTTTCTTT
>17|TRBV7-9|TRBJ2-4|TRBD2|NA
CASSPTSGGPAGDIQYF
TGTGCCAGCAGCCCAACTAGCGGGGGGCCGGCCGGGGACATTCAGTACTTC
>13|TRBV21-1|TRBJ2-4|NA|NA
CASKRTGPSWQYF
TGTGCCAGCAAGCGGACAGGCCCTTCTTGGCAGTACTTC
>13|TRBV14|TRBJ2-7|NA|NA
CASSQVGGTEQYF
TGTGCCAGCAGCCAAGTTGGAGGGACCGAGCAGTACTTC
>11|TRBV19|TRBJ1-2|NA|once
CASKSGYGYTF
TGTGCCAGTAAATCTGGCTATGGCTACACCTTC
>14|TRBV5-4|TRBJ1-1|NA|NA
CASSKTGGNTEAFF
TGTGCCAGCAGCAAGACAGGAGGGAACACTGAAGCTTTCTTT